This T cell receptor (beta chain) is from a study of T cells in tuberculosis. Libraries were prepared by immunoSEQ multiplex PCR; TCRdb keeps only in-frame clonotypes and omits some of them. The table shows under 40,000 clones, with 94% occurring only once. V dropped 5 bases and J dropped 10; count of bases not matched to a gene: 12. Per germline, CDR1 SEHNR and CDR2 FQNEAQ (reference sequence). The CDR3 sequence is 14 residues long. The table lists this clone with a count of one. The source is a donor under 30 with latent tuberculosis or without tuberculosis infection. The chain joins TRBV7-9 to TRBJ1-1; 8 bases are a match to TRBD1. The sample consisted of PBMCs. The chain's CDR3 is CASSLGQGSQAAFF. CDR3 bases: TGTGCCAGCAGCCTTGGACAGGGTTCCCAGGCAGCTTTCTTT.